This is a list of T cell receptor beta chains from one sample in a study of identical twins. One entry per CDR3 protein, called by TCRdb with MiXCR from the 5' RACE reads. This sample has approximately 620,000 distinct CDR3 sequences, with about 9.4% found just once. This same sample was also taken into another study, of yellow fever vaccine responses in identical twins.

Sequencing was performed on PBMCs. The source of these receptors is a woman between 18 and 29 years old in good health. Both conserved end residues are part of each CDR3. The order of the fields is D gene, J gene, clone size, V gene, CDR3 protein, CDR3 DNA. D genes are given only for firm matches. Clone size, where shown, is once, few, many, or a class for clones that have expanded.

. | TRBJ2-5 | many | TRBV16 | CASSQSSTGLETQYF | TGTGCCAGCAGCCAATCTTCTACAGGGCTAGAGACCCAGTACTTC
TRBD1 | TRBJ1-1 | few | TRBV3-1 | CASSQGPDRANTEAFF | TGTGCCAGCAGCCAAGGACCAGACAGGGCGAACACTGAAGCTTTCTTT
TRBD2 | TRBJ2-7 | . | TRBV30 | CACQRGVKGYEQYF | TGTGCCTGCCAGCGGGGGGTAAAGGGGTACGAGCAGTACTTC
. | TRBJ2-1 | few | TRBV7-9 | CASSPQGMDEQFF | TGTGCCAGCAGTCCTCAGGGGATGGATGAGCAGTTCTTC
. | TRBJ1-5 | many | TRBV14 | CASSERGSNQPQHF | TGTGCCAGCAGCGAGAGGGGTAGCAATCAGCCCCAGCATTTT
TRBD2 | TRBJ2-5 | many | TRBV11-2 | CASSFPRGGLETQYF | TGTGCCAGCAGCTTTCCCCGGGGGGGCCTGGAGACCCAGTACTTC
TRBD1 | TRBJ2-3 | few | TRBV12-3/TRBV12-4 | CASSLSGTGVRADTQYF | TGTGCCAGCAGTCTCTCCGGGACAGGGGTGAGGGCAGATACGCAGTATTTT
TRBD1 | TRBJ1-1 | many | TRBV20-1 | CSADQGVNTEAFF | TGCAGTGCTGATCAGGGGGTGAACACTGAAGCTTTCTTT
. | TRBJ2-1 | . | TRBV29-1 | CSVEGGLGGPSYNEQFF | TGCAGCGTTGAAGGGGGGCTAGGGGGGCCTTCCTACAATGAGCAGTTCTTC
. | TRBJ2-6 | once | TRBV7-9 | CASSISNMGFGANVLTF | TGTGCCAGCAGCATATCCAATATGGGTTTTGGGGCCAACGTCCTGACTTTC
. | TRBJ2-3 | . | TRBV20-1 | CSARVEGGIDTQYF | TGCAGTGCTAGAGTTGAGGGGGGGATAGATACGCAGTATTTT
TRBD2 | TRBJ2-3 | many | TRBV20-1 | CSAIPLVTSGTDTQYF | TGCAGTGCTATCCCGCTCGTAACTAGCGGCACAGATACGCAGTATTTT
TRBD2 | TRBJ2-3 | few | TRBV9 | CASTPFGVLANTQYF | TGTGCCAGCACCCCCTTCGGGGTACTAGCGAATACGCAGTATTTT
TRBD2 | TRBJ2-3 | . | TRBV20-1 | CSAGVLADSSTDTQYF | TGCAGTGCTGGCGTCCTAGCGGACTCTAGCACAGATACGCAGTATTTT
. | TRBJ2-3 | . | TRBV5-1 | CASSSEGDSDTQYF | TGCGCCAGCAGCTCTGAGGGGGACTCGGATACGCAGTATTTT
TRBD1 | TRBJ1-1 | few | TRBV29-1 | CSVDGGQGAGAEAFF | TGCAGCGTTGATGGGGGACAGGGGGCTGGGGCTGAAGCTTTCTTT
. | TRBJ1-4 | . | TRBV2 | CASSEEAVNEKLFF | TGTGCCAGCAGTGAAGAGGCGGTAAATGAAAAACTGTTTTTT
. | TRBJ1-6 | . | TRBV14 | CASSQGRGVGSPLHF | TGTGCCAGCAGCCAAGGGAGGGGAGTAGGCTCACCCCTCCACTTT
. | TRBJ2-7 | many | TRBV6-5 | CASSYGDSGNYYEQYF | TGTGCCAGCAGTTACGGGGACTCGGGGAACTACTACGAGCAGTACTTC
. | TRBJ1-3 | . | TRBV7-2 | CASSSRVGALSGNTIYF | TGTGCCAGCAGCTCCAGGGTTGGGGCACTCTCTGGAAACACCATATATTTT
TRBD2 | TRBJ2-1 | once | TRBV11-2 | CASSSSGGLLNEQFF | TGTGCCAGCAGTTCTAGCGGGGGGCTTTTGAATGAGCAGTTCTTC
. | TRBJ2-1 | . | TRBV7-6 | CASSGAGSINYNEQFF | TGTGCCAGCAGCGGGGCAGGGTCTATAAACTACAATGAGCAGTTCTTC
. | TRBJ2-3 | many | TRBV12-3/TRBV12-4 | CASSLSVRSTDTQYF | TGTGCCAGCAGTCTATCGGTCCGAAGCACAGATACGCAGTATTTT
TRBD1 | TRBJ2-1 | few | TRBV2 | CASVTGTGSNEQFF | TGTGCCAGCGTCACCGGGACAGGCAGCAATGAGCAGTTCTTC
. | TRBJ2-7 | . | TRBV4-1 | CASSQDLVGVLYEQYF | TGCGCCAGCAGCCAAGATCTTGTAGGAGTCCTCTACGAGCAGTACTTC
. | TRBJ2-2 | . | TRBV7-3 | CASSRRGGNPSNTGELFF | TGTGCCAGCAGCCGTAGGGGGGGCAACCCCTCGAACACCGGGGAGCTGTTTTTT
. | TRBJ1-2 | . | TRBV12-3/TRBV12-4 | CASSFLTGPGIGYTF | TGTGCCAGCAGTTTTTTAACAGGCCCGGGGATTGGCTACACCTTC
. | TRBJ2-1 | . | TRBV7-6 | CASSRRPSEIGNEQFF | TGTGCCAGCAGCCGCCGACCGTCTGAGATAGGGAATGAGCAGTTCTTC
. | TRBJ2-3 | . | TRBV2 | CASSGQLDTDTQYF | TGTGCCAGCAGTGGACAGTTGGACACAGATACGCAGTATTTT
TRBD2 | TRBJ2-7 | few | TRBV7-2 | CASSLPTAGLAGAYEQYF | TGTGCCAGCAGCTTACCGACCGCGGGACTAGCGGGGGCCTACGAGCAGTACTTC
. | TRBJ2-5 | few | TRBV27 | CASSFSGGDRQETQYF | TGTGCCAGCAGTTTTTCGGGGGGGGACAGACAAGAGACCCAGTACTTC
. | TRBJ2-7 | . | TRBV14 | CASSLQPLAAHYEQYF | TGTGCCAGCAGCCTCCAGCCCTTAGCGGCGCACTACGAGCAGTACTTC
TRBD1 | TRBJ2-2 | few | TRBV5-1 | CASNLDRAGTGELFF | TGCGCCAGCAATCTGGACAGGGCGGGGACCGGGGAGCTGTTTTTT
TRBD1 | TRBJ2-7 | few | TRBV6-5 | CASSYQDRGIYEQYF | TGTGCCAGCAGTTACCAGGACAGGGGAATCTACGAGCAGTACTTC
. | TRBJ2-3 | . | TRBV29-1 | CSVDGLASPDTQYF | TGCAGCGTTGACGGGTTGGCATCCCCGGATACGCAGTATTTT
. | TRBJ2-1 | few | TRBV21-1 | CASSKNSGAVWNEQFF | TGTGCCAGCAGCAAAAATAGCGGGGCTGTTTGGAATGAGCAGTTCTTC
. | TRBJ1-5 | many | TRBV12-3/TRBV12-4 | CASSLKGGNQPQHF | TGTGCCAGCAGTTTAAAGGGGGGCAATCAGCCCCAGCATTTT
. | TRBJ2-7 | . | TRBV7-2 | CASSLQAHGGEQYF | TGTGCCAGCAGCTTACAAGCGCACGGGGGCGAGCAGTACTTC
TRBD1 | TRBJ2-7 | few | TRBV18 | CASSPGMGTGGDEQYF | TGTGCCAGCTCACCCGGGATGGGGACAGGGGGCGACGAGCAGTACTTC
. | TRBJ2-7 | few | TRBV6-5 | CASSLYKYSYEQYF | TGTGCCAGCAGTTTGTACAAATACTCCTACGAGCAGTACTTC
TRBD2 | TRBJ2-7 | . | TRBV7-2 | CASSYSGTSASYEQYF | TGTGCCAGCAGCTATTCCGGGACTAGCGCTTCCTACGAGCAGTACTTC
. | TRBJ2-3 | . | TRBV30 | CAWAPGVRTDTQYF | TGTGCCTGGGCCCCGGGGGTGCGCACAGATACGCAGTATTTT
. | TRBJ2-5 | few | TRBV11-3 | CASSPRDTQETQYF | TGTGCCAGCAGCCCCCGGGACACGCAAGAGACCCAGTACTTC